This T cell receptor beta chain comes out of a study of shared clonotypes between healthy human individuals. Germline CDR1 is MNHEY and CDR2 is SMNVEV (reference sequence). The CDR3 is 18 amino acids. The V and J ends lost 1 base and 0 bases, in that order; junction bases with no gene match: 9. Sequencing used immunoSEQ multiplex PCR; TCRdb keeps in-frame clones, though not all of them. The sample carries around 700,000 clones, about 90% recorded once. CD45RO negativity and positive selection for CCR7 defined naive CD8 cells, a population that excluded terminally differentiated effector memory CD45RA+ cells.

The chain recombines TRBV27 with TRBJ2-1; 7 bases match TRBD2. Sequencing was performed on naive CD8+ T cells sorted from blood. This receptor was identified in a man aged 25-40 years in good health. Here the CDR3 DNA reads TGTGCCAGCAGTTTATTAGCTAGCGGAGGTAGCTCCTACAATGAGCAGTTCTTC. This encodes CASSLLASGGSSYNEQFF.